These 15 T cell receptor beta chains came from one sample sequenced in a study of T cells in Graves' hyperthyroidism and ophthalmopathy. RNA transcripts were the template for amplifying TCR beta CDR3 regions. Initially, a first-round RT-PCR of the TCR CDR3 employed the HTBI primer set. TCRdb recomputed calls from the multiplex PCR reads with MiXCR, one row per CDR3 protein. Of more than 500,000 distinct CDR3 sequences detected, about 15% appear once; the ten largest clones hold roughly 13%. The sequencing sample was made of blood. All receptors derive from a middle-aged woman with Graves' hyperthyroidism.

This clonotype came up many times. The genes are TRBV4-1 and TRBJ1-5; D gene uncertain. Trimming took 2 bases from V and 7 from J, leaving 9 bases between them. CDR3 length: 13 residues. Germline V gene data show CDR1 as MGHRA and CDR2 as YSYEKL. CDR3 loop: CASSQQDSQPQHF. The DNA for the CDR3 is TGCGCCAGCAGCCAACAGGACTCACAGCCCCAGCATTTT.

This clonotype has ten or more counts. CDR3 protein: CASSERAGAMRSYNEQFF. As DNA, the CDR3 is TGTGCCAGCAGCGAGCGAGCGGGGGCTATGAGATCTTACAATGAGCAGTTCTTC. The V gene is TRBV12-3 or TRBV12-4, the J gene TRBJ2-1; the match to TRBD2 covers 8 bases. Losses at the gene ends were 6 bases for V and 4 bases for J; bases not matched to a gene: 17. The CDR3 runs to 18 residues.

The rearrangement joins TRBV2 to TRBJ2-3; D unresolved. CDR1 is SNHLY, CDR2 FYNNEI, per germline. The CDR3 length is 15 residues. V lost 4 bases and J lost 0, with 11 bases in between. The CDR3 nucleotides read TGTGCCAGCAGTGTGCGCTCGGGTAGCACAGATACGCAGTATTTT. As protein: CASSVRSGSTDTQYF.

This clonotype was recorded once. A much larger clonotype is one base distant, so this may be a read error. The J gene is TRBJ2-3, the V gene TRBV3-1, with unresolved D. CDR1 LGHDT and CDR2 YNNKEL come from the germline V gene (reference sequence). V gave up 0 bases and J gave up 0 bases, with 13 bases separating them. CDR3 length: 17 residues. In DNA form, the CDR3 reads TGTGCCAGCAGCCAAGATCCCCCTTCCTCTAGCACAGATACGCAGTATTTT. Its protein is CASSQDPPSSSTDTQYF.

V gene TRBV27 combines with J gene TRBJ2-7; 8 bases agree with TRBD1. The V gene end was trimmed by 3 bases and the J gene end by 4 bases; junction bases not matched to a gene: 14. CDR3 length: 17 residues. Germline CDR1 is MNHEY and CDR2 is SMNVEV (reference sequence). The CDR3 is CASSFRTGIGYLYEQYF. CDR3 bases: TGTGCCAGCAGTTTCAGGACAGGGATTGGGTATTTGTACGAGCAGTACTTC.

This clonotype was seen many times. This chain uses TRBV3-1 with TRBJ2-1, with D unclear. This CDR3 is built from 11 residues. V dropped 3 bases and J dropped 6 bases, with 3 bases sitting between them. In germline, CDR1 is LGHDT, CDR2 YNNKEL (reference sequence). The CDR3 loop reads CASSHPNEQFF. The CDR3 region has the DNA TGTGCCAGCAGCCACCCCAATGAGCAGTTCTTC.

Comments on this clonotype: This may be a read error: a much more frequent sequence differs by one nucleotide. The J gene is TRBJ1-1, the V gene TRBV18, with 10 bases that match TRBD1. Per germline, CDR1 KGHSH and CDR2 LQKENI. V dropped 4 bases and J dropped 3; count of bases not matched to a gene: 14. The CDR3 is 18 amino acids. The CDR3 region is CASSLRIAAGTGDTEAFF. CDR3 nucleotides: TGTGCCAGCTCACTTCGTATTGCGGCCGGGACAGGGGACACTGAAGCTTTCTTT.

With respect to this clonotype: The junction differs from germline at one of its ends, possibly a read error. V usage is TRBV7-8 and J usage is TRBJ2-5; D ambiguous. CDR3 size: 15 residues. Germline assignment: CDR1 SGHVS and CDR2 FQNEAQ. CDR3 loop: CASSPGWTDQEIQYF. The CDR3, as DNA: TGTGCCAGCAGCCCAGGTTGGACGGATCAAGAGATCCAGTACTTC.

This clonotype occurred a few times. The J gene is TRBJ2-1, the V gene TRBV6-5; 9 positions match TRBD1. CDR3 length: 19 residues. V lost 0 bases to trimming and J lost 4 bases; unmatched junction nucleotides: 13. The germline gives CDR1 MNHEY, CDR2 SVGAGI. CDR3 DNA: TGTGCCAGCAGTTACTCGAGGGACAGGGTCGGGTTGGGTTACAATGAGCAGTTCTTC. Translated, it gives CASSYSRDRVGLGYNEQFF.

This clonotype was detected many times. The chain links TRBV20-1 to TRBJ1-6, with D maybe TRBD1 (5 bases). This CDR3 has 15 amino acids. Trimming took off 3 bases at V and 8 bases at J, with 17 bases between the two ends. Germline V gives CDR1 DFQATT, CDR2 SNEGSKA (reference sequence). The DNA of the CDR3 is TGCAGTGCTAGCCCTGGGGCGGACGCCGATTCACCCCTCCACTTT. Encoded protein: CSASPGADADSPLHF.

This clonotype was recorded many times. The chain joins TRBV20-1 to TRBJ2-3, with 9 bases identical to TRBD1. The CDR3 has 14 residues. V shed 5 bases, J shed 0 bases, and the junction held 3 bases outside the gene matches. CDR1 and CDR2 (germline): DFQATT, SNEGSKA (reference sequence). DNA of the CDR3: TGCAGTGCTGTCGGACAGGGGAGCACAGATACGCAGTATTTT. Its protein is CSAVGQGSTDTQYF.

This chain connects TRBV7-2 to TRBJ1-5; 8 bases match TRBD1. With 5 bases clipped from V and 7 bases from J, the junction kept 13 bases outside the gene matches. CDR1 is SGHTA and CDR2 is FQGNSA in the germline V gene. This CDR3 contains 16 residues. The CDR3 sequence: CASSQTGATQGQPQHF. The CDR3 nucleotides are TGTGCCAGCAGCCAGACAGGGGCCACCCAGGGGCAGCCCCAGCATTTT.

This clonotype was detected only a few times. The chain combines TRBV19 with TRBJ2-2; 7 bases are shared with TRBD1. CDR1 and CDR2 (germline): LNHDA, SQIVND (reference sequence). J was trimmed by 0 bases and V by 6 bases; bases with no gene match: 7. The CDR3 totals 16 residues. The CDR3: CASSPWGQTNTGELFF. As DNA, the CDR3 is TGTGCCAGTAGCCCTTGGGGACAGACGAACACCGGGGAGCTGTTTTTT.

CDR3 protein: CSARTGLQGPYEQYF. The DNA for the CDR3 is TGCAGTGCTAGAACTGGCCTCCAGGGACCCTACGAGCAGTACTTC. V gene TRBV20-1 combines with J gene TRBJ2-7; either TRBD1 or TRBD2 may supply D (5 bases each). The germline gives CDR1 DFQATT, CDR2 SNEGSKA (reference sequence). Deletions cut 2 bases from V and 2 bases from J, with 16 bases between. The CDR3 consists of 15 residues.

This clonotype was recorded at least ten times. The chain couples TRBV3-1 to TRBJ2-1; D is undetermined. CDR1 and CDR2 from the germline V gene are LGHDT and YNNKEL (reference sequence). Trimming stripped 3 bases from V and 6 bases from J, with 3 bases between. There are 11 residues in the CDR3. CDR3 coding DNA: TGTGCCAGCAGCCAGATCAATGAGCAGTTCTTC. It translates to CASSQINEQFF.